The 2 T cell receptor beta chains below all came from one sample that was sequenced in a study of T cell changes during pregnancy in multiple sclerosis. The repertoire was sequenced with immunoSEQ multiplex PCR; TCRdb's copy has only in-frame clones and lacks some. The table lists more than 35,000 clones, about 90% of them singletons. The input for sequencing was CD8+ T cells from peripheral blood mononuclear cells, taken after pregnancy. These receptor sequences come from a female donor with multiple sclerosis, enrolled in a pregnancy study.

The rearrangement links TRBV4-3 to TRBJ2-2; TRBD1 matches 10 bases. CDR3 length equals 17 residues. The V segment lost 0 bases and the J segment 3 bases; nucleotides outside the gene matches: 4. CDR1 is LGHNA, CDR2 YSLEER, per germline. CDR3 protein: CASSQEAGQGYTGELFF. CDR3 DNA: TGCGCCAGCAGCCAAGAAGCGGGACAGGGGTACACCGGGGAGCTGTTTTTT.

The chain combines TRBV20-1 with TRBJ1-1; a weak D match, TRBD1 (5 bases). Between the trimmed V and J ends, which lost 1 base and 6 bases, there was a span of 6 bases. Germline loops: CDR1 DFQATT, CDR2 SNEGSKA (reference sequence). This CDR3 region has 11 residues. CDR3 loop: CSARGGAEAFF. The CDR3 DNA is TGCAGTGCTAGAGGGGGGGCTGAAGCTTTCTTT.